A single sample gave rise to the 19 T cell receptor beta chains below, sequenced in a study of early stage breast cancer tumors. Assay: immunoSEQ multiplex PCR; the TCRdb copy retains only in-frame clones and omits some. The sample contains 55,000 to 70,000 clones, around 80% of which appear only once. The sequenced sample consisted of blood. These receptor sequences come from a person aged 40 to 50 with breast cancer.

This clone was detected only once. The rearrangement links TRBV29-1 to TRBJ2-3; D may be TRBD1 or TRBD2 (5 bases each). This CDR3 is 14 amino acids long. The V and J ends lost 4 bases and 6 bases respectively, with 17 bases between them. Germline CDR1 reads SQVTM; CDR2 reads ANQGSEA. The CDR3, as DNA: TGCAGCGTTGCTACTAGGTCTACAGGCGATACGCAGTATTTT. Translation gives CSVATRSTGDTQYF.

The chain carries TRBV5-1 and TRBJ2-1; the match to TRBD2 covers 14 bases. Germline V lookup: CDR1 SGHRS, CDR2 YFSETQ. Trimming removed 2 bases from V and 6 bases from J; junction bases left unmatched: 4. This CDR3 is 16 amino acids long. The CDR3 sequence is CASSFSGTSGSNEQFF. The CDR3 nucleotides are TGCGCCAGCAGCTTCTCCGGGACTAGCGGGAGCAATGAGCAGTTCTTC. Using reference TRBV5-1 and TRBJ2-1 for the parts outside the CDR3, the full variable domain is KAGVTQTPRYLIKTRGQQVTLSCSPISGHRSVSWYQQTPGQGLQFLFEYFSETQRNKGNFPGRFSGRQFSNSRSEMNVSTLELGDSALYLCASSFSGTSGSNEQFFGPGTRLTVL.

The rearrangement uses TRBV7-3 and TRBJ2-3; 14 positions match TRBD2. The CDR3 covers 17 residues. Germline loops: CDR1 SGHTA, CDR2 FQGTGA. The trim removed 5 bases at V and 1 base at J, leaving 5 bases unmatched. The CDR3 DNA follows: TGTGCCAGCAGCCCCAAGGGACTAGCGGGAGGCACAGATACGCAGTATTTT. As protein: CASSPKGLAGGTDTQYF.

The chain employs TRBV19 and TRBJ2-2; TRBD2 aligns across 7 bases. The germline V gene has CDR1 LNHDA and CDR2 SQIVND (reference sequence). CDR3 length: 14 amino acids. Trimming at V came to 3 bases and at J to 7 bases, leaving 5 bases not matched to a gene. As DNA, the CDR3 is TGTGCCAGTAGTATTAGTCTAGCGGTCGGGGAGCTGTTTTTT. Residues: CASSISLAVGELFF.

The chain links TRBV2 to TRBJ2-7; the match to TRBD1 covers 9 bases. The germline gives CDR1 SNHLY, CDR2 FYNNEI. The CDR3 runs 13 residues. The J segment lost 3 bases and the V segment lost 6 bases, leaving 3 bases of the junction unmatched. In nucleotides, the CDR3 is TGTGCCAGCAGAACGGGACAGGGCTACGAGCAGTACTTC. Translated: CASRTGQGYEQYF. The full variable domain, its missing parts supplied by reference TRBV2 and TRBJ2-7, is EPEVTQTPSHQVTQMGQEVILRCVPISNHLYFYWYRQILGQKVEFLVSFYNNEISEKSEIFDDQFSVERPDGSNFTLKIRSTKLEDSAMYFCASRTGQGYEQYFGPGTRLTVT.

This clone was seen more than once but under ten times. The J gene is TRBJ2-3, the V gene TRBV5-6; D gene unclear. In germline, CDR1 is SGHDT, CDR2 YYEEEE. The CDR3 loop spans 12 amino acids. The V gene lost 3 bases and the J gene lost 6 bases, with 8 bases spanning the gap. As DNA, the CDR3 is TGTGCCAGCAGCTCCCTAGGGGATACGCAGTATTTT. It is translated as CASSSLGDTQYF.

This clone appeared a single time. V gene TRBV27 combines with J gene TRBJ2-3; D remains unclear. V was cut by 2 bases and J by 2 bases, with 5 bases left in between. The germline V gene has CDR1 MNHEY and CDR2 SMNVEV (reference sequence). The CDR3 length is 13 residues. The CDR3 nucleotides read TGTGCCAGCAGTTTAGGGGTCACAGATACGCAGTATTTT. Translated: CASSLGVTDTQYF.

CDR3 in DNA: TGTGCCAGCTCACCCGACGCGGACTATGGCTACACCTTC. Translated: CASSPDADYGYTF. The chain couples TRBV18 to TRBJ1-2; D uncertain. Germline assignment: CDR1 KGHSH and CDR2 LQKENI. Trimming removed 3 bases from V and 3 bases from J, with 8 bases in between. The CDR3 contains 13 residues.

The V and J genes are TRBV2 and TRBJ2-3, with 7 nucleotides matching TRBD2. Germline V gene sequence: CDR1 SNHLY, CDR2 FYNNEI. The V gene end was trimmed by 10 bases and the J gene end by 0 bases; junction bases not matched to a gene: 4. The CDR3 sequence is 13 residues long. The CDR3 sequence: CATRLASTDTQYF. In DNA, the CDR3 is TGTGCCACCCGACTAGCTAGCACAGATACGCAGTATTTT.

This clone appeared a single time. The CDR3 DNA sequence: TGTGCTAGTGGTTCCGTACAGCCCCAGCATTTT. It yields the protein CASGSVQPQHF. The chain is built from TRBV12-5 and TRBJ1-5; D not resolved. The germline CDR1 and CDR2 sequences are LGHNT and FRNRAP. V dropped 4 bases and J dropped 7 bases, with 5 bases sitting between them. This CDR3 is built from 11 residues.

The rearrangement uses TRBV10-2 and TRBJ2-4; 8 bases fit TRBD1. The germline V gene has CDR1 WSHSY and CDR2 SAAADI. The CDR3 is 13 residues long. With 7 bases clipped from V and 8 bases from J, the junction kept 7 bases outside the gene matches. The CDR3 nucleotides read TGCGCCAGCAAAACGACAGGGGCAGACATTCAGTACTTC. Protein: CASKTTGADIQYF.

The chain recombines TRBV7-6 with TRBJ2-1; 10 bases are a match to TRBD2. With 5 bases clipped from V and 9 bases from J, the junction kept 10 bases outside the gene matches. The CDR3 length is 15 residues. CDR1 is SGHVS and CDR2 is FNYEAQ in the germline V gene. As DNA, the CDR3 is TGTGCCAGCAGCCCAACTAGCGGGAAGTCGCGTGAGCAGTTCTTC. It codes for CASSPTSGKSREQFF.

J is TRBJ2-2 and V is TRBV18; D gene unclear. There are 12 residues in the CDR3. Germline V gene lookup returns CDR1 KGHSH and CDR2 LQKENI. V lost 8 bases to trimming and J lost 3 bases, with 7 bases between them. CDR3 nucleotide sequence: TGTGCCAGCCAAACCTACACCGGGGAGCTGTTTTTT. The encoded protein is CASQTYTGELFF.

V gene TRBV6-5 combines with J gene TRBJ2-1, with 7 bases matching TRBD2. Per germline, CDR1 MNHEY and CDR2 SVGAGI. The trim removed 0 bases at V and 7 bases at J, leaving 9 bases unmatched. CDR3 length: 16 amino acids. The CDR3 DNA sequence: TGTGCCAGCAGTTACTCGACGGCGGGAGCCAAAAATGAGCAGTTCTTC. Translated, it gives CASSYSTAGAKNEQFF.

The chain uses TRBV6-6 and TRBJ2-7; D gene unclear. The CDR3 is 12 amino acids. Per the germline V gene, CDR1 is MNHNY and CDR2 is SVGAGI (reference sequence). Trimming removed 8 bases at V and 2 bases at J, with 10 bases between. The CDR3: CASGTATYEQYF. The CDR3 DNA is TGTGCCAGCGGAACTGCGACCTACGAGCAGTACTTC.

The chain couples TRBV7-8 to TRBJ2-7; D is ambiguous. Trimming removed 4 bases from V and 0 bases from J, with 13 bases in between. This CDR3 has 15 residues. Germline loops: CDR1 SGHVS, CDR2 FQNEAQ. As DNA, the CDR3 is TGTGCCAGCAGCTCGGACGGATCGATCTCCTACGAGCAGTACTTC. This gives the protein CASSSDGSISYEQYF.

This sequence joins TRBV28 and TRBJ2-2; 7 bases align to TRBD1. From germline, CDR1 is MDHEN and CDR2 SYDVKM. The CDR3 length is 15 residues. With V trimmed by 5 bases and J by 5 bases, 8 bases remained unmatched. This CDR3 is CASSLSARGTGELFF. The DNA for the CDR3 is TGTGCCAGCAGTCTCTCGGCCAGGGGGACCGGGGAGCTGTTTTTT.

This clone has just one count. As DNA, the CDR3 is TGCGCCAGCAGCTTAGGCGGTCTAGCCAAAAACATTCAGTACTTC. This gives the protein CASSLGGLAKNIQYF. V gene TRBV5-1 combines with J gene TRBJ2-4; D not certain. V was pared by 2 bases and J by 0 bases, with 9 bases between. This CDR3 has 15 amino acids. The germline V gene encodes CDR1 SGHRS and CDR2 YFSETQ.

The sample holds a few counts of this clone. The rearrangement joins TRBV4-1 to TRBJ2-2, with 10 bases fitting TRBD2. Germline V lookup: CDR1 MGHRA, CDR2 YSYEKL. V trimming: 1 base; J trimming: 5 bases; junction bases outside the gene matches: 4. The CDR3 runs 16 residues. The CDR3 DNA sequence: TGCGCCAGCAGCCAAGCAGTAGCGGGAGGTACCGGGGAGCTGTTTTTT. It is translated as CASSQAVAGGTGELFF.